The next 13 T cell receptor beta chains were all read from a single sample in a study of shared clonotypes between healthy human individuals. Repertoires were generated with immunoSEQ multiplex PCR, while TCRdb's copy carries only in-frame clones and drops some. This sample has some 2 million clones, with approximately 95% found just once. The sequenced sample consisted of naive CD4+ T cells sorted from blood. As for subset: CD45RA+ positively selected. These receptors were collected from a man aged 18 to 35 in good health.

This clone occurred once. J is TRBJ2-1 and V is TRBV7-6; 8 nucleotides match TRBD1. Unmatched junction bases numbered 5, after V lost 2 bases and J lost 8 bases. CDR3 length: 14 residues. Germline CDR1 SGHVS, CDR2 FNYEAQ. The CDR3 reads CASSLRQGTDEQFF. CDR3 coding DNA: TGTGCCAGCAGCTTACGACAGGGGACGGATGAGCAGTTCTTC. The variable domain in full, completed from reference TRBV7-6 and TRBJ2-1, reads GAGVSQSPRYKVTKRGQDVALRCDPISGHVSLYWYRQALGQGPEFLTYFNYEAQQDKSGLPNDRFSAERPEGSISTLTIQRTEQRDSAMYRCASSLRQGTDEQFFGPGTRLTVL.

A single count supports this clone. The chain combines TRBV6-1 with TRBJ1-4; D gene ambiguous. Between the trimmed V and J ends, which lost 5 bases and 4 bases, there was a span of 8 bases. Germline-derived CDR1 and CDR2 are MNHNS and SASEGT. The CDR3 runs 13 residues. The CDR3 coding sequence is TGTGCCAGCAGTAACCTTTATAATGAAAAACTGTTTTTT. Translating it yields CASSNLYNEKLFF.

The V call is TRBV10-1, the J call TRBJ2-5, with 7 positions matching TRBD1. Per the germline V gene, CDR1 is WNHNN and CDR2 is SYGVQD (reference sequence). The V segment lost 3 bases and the J segment 5 bases; nucleotides outside the gene matches: 15. This CDR3 comprises 17 residues. CDR3 coding DNA: TGCGCCAGCAGTGAAGGGGTGGGAACGACAGGGTTGGAGACCCAGTACTTC. It specifies CASSEGVGTTGLETQYF.

V gene TRBV5-4 combines with J gene TRBJ2-5, with 9 bases that match TRBD2. Trimming took 4 bases from V and 5 from J; bases not matched to a gene: 9. This CDR3 is 15 amino acids long. The V gene's germline CDR1 is SGHNT and CDR2 YYREEE (reference sequence). CDR3 protein: CASSPGGSGSETQYF. CDR3 coding DNA: TGTGCCAGCAGCCCCGGTGGTAGCGGGAGTGAGACCCAGTACTTC.

V is TRBV5-4 and J is TRBJ2-1, with a weak D call TRBD2 (7 bases). V shed 4 bases and J shed 4 bases, with 21 bases lying between them. CDR3 length: 17 amino acids. From germline, CDR1 is SGHNT and CDR2 YYREEE (reference sequence). DNA for the CDR3: TGTGCCAGCAGCAAAGGGGACCTTGCGGGGGCATACAATGAGCAGTTCTTC. This codes for CASSKGDLAGAYNEQFF.

This chain links TRBV28 with TRBJ1-1, with D possibly being TRBD1 (5 bases). Germline assignment: CDR1 MDHEN and CDR2 SYDVKM. This CDR3 comprises 16 residues. The V gene lost 2 bases and the J gene lost 5 bases, with 18 bases spanning the gap. The CDR3 region is CASSLVLRVGRTEAFF. The CDR3 nucleotides read TGTGCCAGCAGTTTAGTCCTCAGGGTGGGAAGGACTGAAGCTTTCTTT.

CDR3 coding DNA: TGTGCCAGCAGTGCACTCTCGCCGGACAATCAGCCCCAGCATTTT. Translation: CASSALSPDNQPQHF. The chain has TRBV6-5 and TRBJ1-5; D ambiguous. Per the germline V gene, CDR1 is MNHEY and CDR2 is SVGAGI. V gave up 5 bases and J gave up 3 bases, with 14 bases separating them. The CDR3 spans 15 residues.

The chain is built from TRBV10-1 and TRBJ2-3; D might be TRBD1 or TRBD2, each matching 5 bases. Germline loops: CDR1 WNHNN, CDR2 SYGVQD (reference sequence). Trimming cost V 0 bases and J 7 bases, with 14 bases left between them. The CDR3 has 15 amino acids. The CDR3 here is CASSESGAATNTQYF. In nucleotides, the CDR3 is TGCGCCAGCAGTGAGTCCGGGGCCGCTACGAATACGCAGTATTTT.

The rearrangement links TRBV5-1 to TRBJ2-1; 7 bases match TRBD1. The CDR3 has 15 amino acids. Germline V CDR1 and CDR2: SGHRS, YFSETQ. The V segment lost 4 bases and the J segment 3 bases; nucleotides outside the gene matches: 7. The CDR3 DNA sequence: TGCGCCAGCAGCCTGGTGGGACAGAACTACAATGAGCAGTTCTTC. Its translation is CASSLVGQNYNEQFF.

The chain has TRBV10-3 and TRBJ1-4; the match to TRBD1 covers 7 bases. In germline, CDR1 is ENHRY, CDR2 SYGVKD. The V gene end was trimmed by 5 bases and the J gene end by 4 bases; junction bases not matched to a gene: 4. The CDR3 consists of 14 residues. The CDR3 is CAISRGQGNEKLFF. DNA for the CDR3: TGTGCCATCAGTAGGGGGCAGGGTAATGAAAAACTGTTTTTT.

V is TRBV4-1 and J is TRBJ2-7; 7 bases map to TRBD1. The CDR3 is made up of 15 amino acids. The trim removed 4 bases at V and 0 bases at J, leaving 6 bases unmatched. Looked up from germline, CDR1 is MGHRA and CDR2 is YSYEKL. The DNA for the CDR3 is TGCGCCAGCAGCCTCCGACAGGGCCACTCCTACGAGCAGTACTTC. Its translation is CASSLRQGHSYEQYF.

This chain connects TRBV4-1 to TRBJ2-5; D remains ambiguous. Germline CDR1 is MGHRA and CDR2 is YSYEKL. The CDR3 sequence is 15 residues long. V shed 1 base and J shed 2 bases, with 11 bases lying between them. In DNA form, the CDR3 reads TGCGCCAGCAGCCAAGGGCTAAACGTACAAGAGACCCAGTACTTC. Protein: CASSQGLNVQETQYF.

The chain employs TRBV7-2 and TRBJ1-5, with a tentative D call TRBD1 (5 bases). Germline V gene data show CDR1 as SGHTA and CDR2 as FQGNSA. Trimming shortened V by 0 bases and J by 5 bases, and 8 bases separated the two germline ends. This CDR3 region has 14 residues. The CDR3, as DNA: TGTGCCAGCAGCTTAGCCAGGGTCGATCAGCCCCAGCATTTT. It yields the protein CASSLARVDQPQHF.